The next 13 T cell receptor beta chains were all read from a single sample in a study of T cells in tumors after PD-1 blockade. Produced via immunoSEQ multiplex PCR; TCRdb's table is partial and in-frame only. The sample lists 6,500 to 9,500 clones; 65% to 70% were seen once. Sample: tumor tissue, taken after anti-PD-1 treatment. Source of these receptors: a human donor with basal cell carcinoma.

The chain links TRBV5-5 to TRBJ2-7; TRBD1 matches 10 bases. Germline trimming cut 5 bases from V and 0 bases from J; bases unmatched to any gene: 5. The germline CDR1 and CDR2 sequences are SGHKS and YYEKEE (reference sequence). The CDR3 length is 15 residues. The CDR3 region is CASSPGQGSSYEQYF. The CDR3 DNA is TGTGCCAGCAGTCCGGGACAGGGGTCCTCCTACGAGCAGTACTTC.

The chain joins TRBV3-1 (or the pseudogene TRBV3-2) to TRBJ1-3; a weak D match, TRBD1 (6 bases). The germline gives CDR1 LGHDT, CDR2 YNNKEL (reference sequence). The CDR3 runs 18 residues. Trimming took off 4 bases at V and 4 bases at J, with 23 bases between the two ends. CDR3 sequence: CASSRPREGGGKGNTIYF. The DNA for the CDR3 is TGTGCCAGCAGCCGCCCCAGGGAGGGGGGGGGTAAAGGAAACACCATATATTTT.

This rearrangement joins TRBV28 to TRBJ2-1; D is unresolved. The CDR3 covers 12 residues. V lost 3 bases to trimming and J lost 6 bases, with 6 bases between them. The germline CDR1 and CDR2 sequences are MDHEN and SYDVKM. The CDR3 loop reads CASSLIRNEQFF. CDR3 sequence (DNA): TGTGCCAGCAGTTTGATCCGCAATGAGCAGTTCTTC.

The chain is built from TRBV5-6 and TRBJ2-5, with a tentative D call TRBD1 (5 bases). This CDR3 region has 14 residues. V gave up 0 bases and J gave up 2 bases, with 8 bases separating them. CDR1 SGHDT and CDR2 YYEEEE come from the germline V gene. CDR3 protein: CASSLGTRQETQYF. The CDR3, as DNA: TGTGCCAGCAGCTTGGGGACAAGACAAGAGACCCAGTACTTC.

This chain connects TRBV6-5 to TRBJ2-3, with D hard to call. Germline V CDR1 and CDR2: MNHEY, SVGAGI. The CDR3 consists of 14 residues. Trimming pared 4 bases from V and 0 bases from J, leaving 8 bases between. The CDR3 coding sequence is TGTGCCAGCAGTTGGGAACCGAGCACAGATACGCAGTATTTT. Translated: CASSWEPSTDTQYF.

The chain carries TRBV7-2 and TRBJ2-3; 11 nucleotides align to TRBD2. From germline, CDR1 is SGHTA and CDR2 FQGNSA. The length of the CDR3 is 18 residues. V was pared by 2 bases and J by 0 bases, with 7 bases of the junction left unmatched. The CDR3 nucleotides are TGTGCCAGCAGCTTAAGGGGTAGCGGGGGGGTTAGCACAGATACGCAGTATTTT. It translates to CASSLRGSGGVSTDTQYF.

The rearrangement links TRBV28 to TRBJ2-1; 8 bases line up with TRBD2. Unmatched junction bases numbered 7, after V lost 6 bases and J lost 9 bases. The CDR3 has 13 amino acids. The germline V gene encodes CDR1 MDHEN and CDR2 SYDVKM. For the CDR3, the DNA is TGTGCCAGCAGCCAGTTCGGGGGGGGTGAGCAGTTCTTC. The encoded protein is CASSQFGGGEQFF. The full variable domain, with the rest looked up from reference TRBV28 and TRBJ2-1, is DVKVTQSSRYLVKRTGEKVFLECVQDMDHENMFWYRQDPGLGLRLIYFSYDVKMKEKGDIPEGYSVSREKKERFSLILESASTNQTSMYLCASSQFGGGEQFFGPGTRLTVL.

This clone was detected only a few times. The rearrangement uses TRBV28 and TRBJ2-1; TRBD1 matches 7 bases. V gave up 6 bases and J gave up 5 bases; unmatched junction bases: 4. Germline CDR1 MDHEN, CDR2 SYDVKM. The CDR3 has 13 amino acids. This chain's CDR3 is CASRRQGHNEQFF. DNA for the CDR3: TGTGCCAGCAGGCGACAGGGACACAATGAGCAGTTCTTC.

The rearrangement joins TRBV12-3 or TRBV12-4 to TRBJ1-6; D call uncertain. V was shortened by 7 bases and J by 8 bases, with 12 bases between the two germline ends. CDR3 length: 13 amino acids. CDR3 region: CASTQATDSPLHF. The DNA for the CDR3 is TGTGCCAGCACCCAGGCTACTGATTCACCCCTCCACTTT.

This sequence joins TRBV12-3 or TRBV12-4 and TRBJ1-1; D possibly corresponds to TRBD1 (6 bases). With 3 bases removed from V and 6 bases from J, the gap between germline ends came to 11 bases. The CDR3 consists of 13 residues. Here the CDR3 reads CASSFDRRAEAFF. CDR3 bases: TGTGCCAGCAGTTTCGACAGGAGAGCTGAAGCTTTCTTT.

The CDR3 here is CAISGRLAGSTDTQYF. CDR3 DNA: TGTGCCATCAGTGGGCGACTAGCGGGGAGCACAGATACGCAGTATTTT. The chain uses TRBV10-3 and TRBJ2-3; 11 positions match TRBD2. V was clipped by 4 bases and J by 0 bases; unmatched bases: 3. Per the germline V gene, CDR1 is ENHRY and CDR2 is SYGVKD. The CDR3 runs 16 residues.

The V call is TRBV9, the J call TRBJ1-1; perhaps TRBD1 as D (5 bases). Germline CDR1 is SGDLS and CDR2 is YYNGEE. V was cut by 4 bases and J by 1 base, with 11 bases left in between. The CDR3 is 14 amino acids. DNA of the CDR3: TGTGCCAGCAGCATAACCGGGGGGAACACTGAAGCTTTCTTT. Its protein product is CASSITGGNTEAFF.

By frequency in the sample, this clone is medium-sized (0.01 to 0.1%). The J gene is TRBJ2-2, the V gene TRBV18; D remains unclear. This CDR3 contains 15 residues. V lost 3 bases and J 1 base, leaving 9 bases between the germline ends. The germline gives CDR1 KGHSH, CDR2 LQKENI. CDR3 region: CASSPTSRNTGELFF. The CDR3 DNA sequence: TGTGCCAGCTCACCTACGTCTAGGAACACCGGGGAGCTGTTTTTT.